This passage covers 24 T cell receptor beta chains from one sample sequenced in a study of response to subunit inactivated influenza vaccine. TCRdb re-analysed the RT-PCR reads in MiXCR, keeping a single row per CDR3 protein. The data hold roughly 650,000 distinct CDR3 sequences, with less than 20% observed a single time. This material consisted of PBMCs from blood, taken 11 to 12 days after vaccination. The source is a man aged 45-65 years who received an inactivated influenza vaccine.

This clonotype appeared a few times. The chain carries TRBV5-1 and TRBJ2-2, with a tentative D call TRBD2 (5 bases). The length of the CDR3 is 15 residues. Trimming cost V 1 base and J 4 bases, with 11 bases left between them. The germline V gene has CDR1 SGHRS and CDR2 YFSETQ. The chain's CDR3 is CASSLSPRGTGELFF. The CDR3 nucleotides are TGCGCCAGCAGCTTGAGTCCCCGGGGCACCGGGGAGCTGTTTTTT. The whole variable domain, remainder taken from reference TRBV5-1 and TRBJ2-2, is KAGVTQTPRYLIKTRGQQVTLSCSPISGHRSVSWYQQTPGQGLQFLFEYFSETQRNKGNFPGRFSGRQFSNSRSEMNVSTLELGDSALYLCASSLSPRGTGELFFGEGSRLTVL.

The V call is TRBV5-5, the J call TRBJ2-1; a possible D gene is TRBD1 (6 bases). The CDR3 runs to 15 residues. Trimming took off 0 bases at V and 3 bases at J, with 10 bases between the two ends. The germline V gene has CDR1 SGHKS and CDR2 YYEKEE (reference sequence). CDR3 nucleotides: TGTGCCAGCAGCTTGGATCAGGGGAACTACAATGAGCAGTTCTTC. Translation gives CASSLDQGNYNEQFF.

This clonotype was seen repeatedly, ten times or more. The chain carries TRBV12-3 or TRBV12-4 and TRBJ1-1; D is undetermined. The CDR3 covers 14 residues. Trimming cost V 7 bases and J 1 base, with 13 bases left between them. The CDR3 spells CASTSVGKNTEAFF. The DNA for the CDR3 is TGTGCCAGCACCTCGGTGGGGAAGAACACTGAAGCTTTCTTT.

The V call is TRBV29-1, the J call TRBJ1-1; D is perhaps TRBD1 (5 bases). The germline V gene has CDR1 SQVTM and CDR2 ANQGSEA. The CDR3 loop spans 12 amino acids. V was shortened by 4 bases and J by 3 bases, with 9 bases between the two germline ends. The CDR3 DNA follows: TGCAGCGTTGGCCAGGGTCACACTGAAGCTTTCTTT. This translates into CSVGQGHTEAFF. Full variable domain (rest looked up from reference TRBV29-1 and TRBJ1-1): SAVISQKPSRDICQRGTSLTIQCQVDSQVTMMFWYRQQPGQSLTLIATANQGSEATYESGFVIDKFPISRPNLTFSTLTVSNMSPEDSSIYLCSVGQGHTEAFFGQGTRLTVV.

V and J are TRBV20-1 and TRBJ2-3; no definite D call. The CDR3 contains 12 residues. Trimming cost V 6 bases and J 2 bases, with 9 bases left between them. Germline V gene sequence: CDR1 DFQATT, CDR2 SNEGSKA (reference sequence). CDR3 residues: CSASANTDTQYF. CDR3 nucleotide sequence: TGCAGTGCGTCGGCTAACACAGATACGCAGTATTTT.

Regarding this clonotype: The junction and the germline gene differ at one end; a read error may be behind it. The chain's CDR3 is CASSQVGLAKNTGDLFF. CDR3 bases: TGTGCCAGCAGCCAGGTTGGACTAGCGAAAAACACCGGGGATCTGTTTTTT. The V call is TRBV3-1, the J call TRBJ2-2, with 9 nucleotides matching TRBD2. This CDR3 region has 17 residues. The germline V gene encodes CDR1 LGHDT and CDR2 YNNKEL (reference sequence).

CDR3 sequence: CASKASGRANNEQFF. CDR3 coding DNA: TGTGCCAGCAAGGCTAGCGGGAGGGCGAATAATGAGCAGTTCTTC. V gene TRBV2 combines with J gene TRBJ2-1; the match to TRBD2 covers 12 bases. This CDR3 spans 15 amino acids. The V and J ends lost 7 bases and 7 bases, in that order; junction bases with no gene match: 8. Germline assignment: CDR1 SNHLY and CDR2 FYNNEI.

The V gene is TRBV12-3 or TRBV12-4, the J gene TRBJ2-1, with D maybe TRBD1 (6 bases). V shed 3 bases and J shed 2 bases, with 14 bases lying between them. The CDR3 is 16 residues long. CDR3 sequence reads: CASSFGQGYPYNEQFF. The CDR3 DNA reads TGTGCCAGCAGTTTCGGCCAGGGGTATCCCTACAATGAGCAGTTCTTC.

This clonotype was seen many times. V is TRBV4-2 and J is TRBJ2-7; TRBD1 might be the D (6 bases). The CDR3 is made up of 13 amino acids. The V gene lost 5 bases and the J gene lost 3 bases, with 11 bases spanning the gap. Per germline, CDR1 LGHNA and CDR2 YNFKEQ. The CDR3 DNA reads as TGTGCCAGCAGCGCAGAGACAGGCTACGAGCAGTACTTC. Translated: CASSAETGYEQYF.

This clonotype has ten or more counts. CDR3 residues: CATSSSGANEQFF. The CDR3 DNA reads TGTGCCACCAGCAGCTCTGGGGCTAATGAGCAGTTCTTC. The V call is TRBV15, the J call TRBJ2-1; perhaps TRBD1 as D (5 bases). Trimming removed 3 bases at V and 7 bases at J, with 10 bases between. The germline V gene encodes CDR1 LNHNV and CDR2 YYDKDF (reference sequence). The CDR3 spans 13 residues.

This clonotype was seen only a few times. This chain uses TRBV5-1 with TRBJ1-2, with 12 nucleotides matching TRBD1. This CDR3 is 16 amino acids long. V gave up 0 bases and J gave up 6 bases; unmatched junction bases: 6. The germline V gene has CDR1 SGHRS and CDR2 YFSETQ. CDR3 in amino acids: CASSLEMGQGANGYTF. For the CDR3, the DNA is TGCGCCAGCAGCTTGGAAATGGGACAGGGGGCAAATGGCTACACCTTC.

CDR3: CASTDGQGPSGNTIYF. CDR3 nucleotide sequence: TGTGCCAGCACCGACGGACAGGGACCCTCTGGAAACACCATATATTTT. The chain combines TRBV7-9 with TRBJ1-3; 8 positions agree with TRBD1. The CDR3 totals 16 residues. Trimming took 7 bases from V and 0 from J; bases not matched to a gene: 8. Germline V gene data show CDR1 as SEHNR and CDR2 as FQNEAQ (reference sequence).

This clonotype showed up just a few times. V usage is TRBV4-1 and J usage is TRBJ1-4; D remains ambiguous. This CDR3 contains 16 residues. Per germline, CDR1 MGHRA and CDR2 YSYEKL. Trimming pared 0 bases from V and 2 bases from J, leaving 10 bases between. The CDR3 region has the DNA TGCGCCAGCAGCCAAGAGGGAACAGCGACTAATGAAAAACTGTTTTTT. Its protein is CASSQEGTATNEKLFF.

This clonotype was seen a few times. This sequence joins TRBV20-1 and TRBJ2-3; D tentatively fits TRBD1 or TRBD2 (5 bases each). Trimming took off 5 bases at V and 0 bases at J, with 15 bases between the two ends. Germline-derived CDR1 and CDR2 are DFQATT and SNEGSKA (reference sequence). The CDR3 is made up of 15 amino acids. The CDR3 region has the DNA TGCAGTGCTTTTCACGGGGCCAGTAGCACAGATACGCAGTATTTT. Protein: CSAFHGASSTDTQYF.

The CDR3: CASSPVVGQPQHF. As DNA, the CDR3 is TGTGCCAGCAGCCCCGTTGTGGGCCAGCCCCAGCATTTT. This sequence joins TRBV7-2 and TRBJ1-5; D ambiguous. Germline values: CDR1 SGHTA, CDR2 FQGNSA. Trimming shortened V by 5 bases and J by 7 bases, and 12 bases separated the two germline ends. The CDR3 is made up of 13 amino acids.

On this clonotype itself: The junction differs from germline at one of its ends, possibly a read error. The CDR3 reads CACSPSFQETQYF. In DNA form, the CDR3 reads TGTGCCTGCAGCCCTAGCTTCCAAGAGACCCAGTACTTC. The V call is TRBV7-2, the J call TRBJ2-5; D is possibly TRBD2 (5 bases). The CDR3 spans 13 residues. Germline CDR1 is SGHTA and CDR2 is FQGNSA.

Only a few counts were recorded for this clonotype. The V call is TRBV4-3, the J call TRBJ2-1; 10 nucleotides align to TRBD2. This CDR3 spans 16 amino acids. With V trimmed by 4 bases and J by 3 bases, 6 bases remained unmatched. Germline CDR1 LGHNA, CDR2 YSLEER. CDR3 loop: CASSRVPSGSYNEQFF. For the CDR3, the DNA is TGCGCCAGCAGCCGAGTCCCTAGCGGGAGCTACAATGAGCAGTTCTTC.

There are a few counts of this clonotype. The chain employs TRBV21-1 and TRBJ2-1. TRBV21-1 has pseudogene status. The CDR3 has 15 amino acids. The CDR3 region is CASVGSRGSYNEQFF. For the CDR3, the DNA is TGTGCCAGCGTTGGGTCCAGGGGGTCCTACAATGAGCAGTTCTTC.

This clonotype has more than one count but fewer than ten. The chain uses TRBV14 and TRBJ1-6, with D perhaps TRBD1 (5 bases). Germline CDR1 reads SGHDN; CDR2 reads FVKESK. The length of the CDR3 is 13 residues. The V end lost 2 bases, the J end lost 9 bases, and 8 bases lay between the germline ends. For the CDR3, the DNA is TGTGCCAGCAGCCAAAACGGGGGTTCACCCCTCCACTTT. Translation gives CASSQNGGSPLHF.

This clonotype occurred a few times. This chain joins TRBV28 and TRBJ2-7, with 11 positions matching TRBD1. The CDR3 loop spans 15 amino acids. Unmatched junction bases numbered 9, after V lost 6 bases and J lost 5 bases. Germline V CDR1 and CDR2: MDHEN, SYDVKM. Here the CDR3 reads CASSPNRDRGNEQYF. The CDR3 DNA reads TGTGCCAGCAGCCCCAACCGGGACAGGGGGAACGAGCAGTACTTC. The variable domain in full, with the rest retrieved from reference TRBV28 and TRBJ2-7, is DVKVTQSSRYLVKRTGEKVFLECVQDMDHENMFWYRQDPGLGLRLIYFSYDVKMKEKGDIPEGYSVSREKKERFSLILESASTNQTSMYLCASSPNRDRGNEQYFGPGTRLTVT.

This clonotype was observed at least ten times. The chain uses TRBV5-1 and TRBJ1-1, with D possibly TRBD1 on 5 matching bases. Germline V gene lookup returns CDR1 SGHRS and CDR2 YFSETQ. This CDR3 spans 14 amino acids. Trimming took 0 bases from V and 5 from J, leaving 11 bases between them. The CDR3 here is CASSLDGGRTEAFF. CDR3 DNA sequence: TGCGCCAGCAGCTTGGACGGGGGAAGGACTGAAGCTTTCTTT. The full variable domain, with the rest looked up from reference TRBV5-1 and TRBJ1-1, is KAGVTQTPRYLIKTRGQQVTLSCSPISGHRSVSWYQQTPGQGLQFLFEYFSETQRNKGNFPGRFSGRQFSNSRSEMNVSTLELGDSALYLCASSLDGGRTEAFFGQGTRLTVV.

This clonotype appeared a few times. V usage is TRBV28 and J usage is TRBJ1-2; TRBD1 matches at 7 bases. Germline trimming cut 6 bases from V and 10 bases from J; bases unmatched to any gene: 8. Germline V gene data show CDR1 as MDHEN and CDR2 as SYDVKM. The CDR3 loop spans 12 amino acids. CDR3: CASRIQGLDYTF. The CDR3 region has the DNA TGTGCCAGCAGAATACAGGGGCTCGACTACACCTTC.

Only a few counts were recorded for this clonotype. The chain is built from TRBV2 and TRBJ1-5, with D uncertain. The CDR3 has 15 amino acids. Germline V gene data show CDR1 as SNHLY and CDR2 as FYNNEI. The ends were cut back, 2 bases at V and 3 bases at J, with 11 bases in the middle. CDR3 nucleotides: TGTGCCAGCAGTGAATCTGCGGTTTCCAATCAGCCCCAGCATTTT. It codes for CASSESAVSNQPQHF.

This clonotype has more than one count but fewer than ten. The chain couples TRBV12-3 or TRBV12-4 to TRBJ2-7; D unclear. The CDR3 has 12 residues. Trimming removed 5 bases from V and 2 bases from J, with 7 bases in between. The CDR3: CASSGSPYEQYF. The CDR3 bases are TGTGCCAGCAGTGGGTCTCCCTACGAGCAGTACTTC.